This note documents a single T cell receptor beta chain sequence. Its antigen is currently unknown. This sample is part of a study of blood T cells in healthy people across ages. The use of a sample-barcoded 5' primer and a J-beta primer mix characterized a second PCR of about 7 to 12 cycles. TCRdb independently ran MiXCR on the 5' RACE reads; one entry per CDR3 protein. Of 1.5 million to 2 million distinct CDR3 sequences listed, 30% to 35% are singletons. Overall study results and limits: The unknown donor CMV status may have confounded expanded clonotype changes.

The sequenced material came from blood. The sequence was collected from a woman aged 25 to 39 in good health.

The CDR3 reads CASTGQLSNEQFF. Here the CDR3 DNA reads TGCGCCAGCACGGGACAGCTATCGAATGAGCAGTTCTTC. The rearrangement links TRBV5-1 to TRBJ2-1; 7 bases are shared with TRBD1. This CDR3 has 13 amino acids. V lost 6 bases and J lost 7; bases outside the gene matches: 7. CDR1 and CDR2 from the germline V gene are SGHRS and YFSETQ.